The 29 T cell receptor beta chains presented below share a single source sample, sequenced in a study of Ad26.COV2.S vaccination and SARS-CoV-2 variants. Data came from immunoSEQ multiplex PCR; TCRdb stores just in-frame clones and leaves some out. Among 350,000 to 450,000 clones, about 90% were seen once, and the ten largest hold roughly 3.9%. Sequencing was performed on peripheral blood, taken after recovery from COVID-19. The receptors originated from a human donor who had recovered from COVID-19.

The chain is built from TRBV3-1 (or the pseudogene TRBV3-2) and TRBJ2-7, with 11 bases identical to TRBD2. CDR1 and CDR2 from the germline V gene are LGHDT and YNNKEL (reference sequence). This CDR3 has 19 amino acids. After removal of 2 bases from V and 5 bases from J, the junction contained 17 bases not matched to a gene. CDR3 bases: TGTGCCAGCAGCCAAACAAGGACACGACTTAGCGGGGGGGCCGACGAGCAGTACTTC. Its translation is CASSQTRTRLSGGADEQYF.

This clone was seen just once. The chain is built from TRBV19 and TRBJ1-3, with D maybe TRBD1 (6 bases). Trimming took off 0 bases at V and 2 bases at J, with 14 bases between the two ends. The CDR3 covers 17 residues. The germline V gene has CDR1 LNHDA and CDR2 SQIVND (reference sequence). This chain's CDR3 is CASSIDRGTATGNTIYF. The CDR3 DNA sequence: TGTGCCAGTAGTATAGACAGGGGAACAGCAACTGGAAACACCATATATTTT.

This chain joins TRBV2 and TRBJ2-5; the match to TRBD1 covers 10 bases. The CDR3 spans 12 residues. CDR1 is SNHLY and CDR2 is FYNNEI in the germline V gene. Trimming at V came to 8 bases and at J to 14 bases, leaving 11 bases not matched to a gene. CDR3 coding DNA: TGTGCCAGCGGCCAGATTGGGACAGGGGTTTACTTC. Amino acid sequence: CASGQIGTGVYF.

The V and J genes are TRBV2 and TRBJ2-3; 9 bases agree with TRBD2. The ends lost 8 bases at V and 5 bases at J; junction bases unmatched: 8. This CDR3 has 14 amino acids. Germline assignment: CDR1 SNHLY and CDR2 FYNNEI. The CDR3 DNA follows: TGTGCCAGCCTAGAGCGGGGGGATCGAGATACGCAGTATTTT. Its translation: CASLERGDRDTQYF.

The chain's CDR3 is CASSEGPGQGPYEQYF. CDR3 DNA: TGTGCCAGCAGTGAAGGACCGGGACAGGGCCCATACGAGCAGTACTTC. The chain links TRBV6-1 to TRBJ2-7, with 9 bases fitting TRBD1. The V gene's germline CDR1 is MNHNS and CDR2 SASEGT. V shed 1 base and J 4 bases; nucleotides not matched to a gene: 8. The CDR3 contains 16 residues.

This clone appeared a single time. The CDR3 DNA sequence: TGTGCCAGCAGCTCTAAACGGGACAGCGCAAATGAAAAACTGTTTTTT. Amino acid sequence: CASSSKRDSANEKLFF. The chain carries TRBV27 and TRBJ1-4, with 7 positions matching TRBD1. The V segment lost 6 bases and the J segment 5 bases; nucleotides outside the gene matches: 12. The germline V gene has CDR1 MNHEY and CDR2 SMNVEV (reference sequence). The CDR3 covers 16 residues.

The V call is TRBV6-5, the J call TRBJ1-4; possibly TRBD1 for D (5 bases). The CDR3 length is 14 residues. Trimming removed 5 bases from V and 8 bases from J, with 15 bases in between. Germline V gene sequence: CDR1 MNHEY, CDR2 SVGAGI. The DNA of the CDR3 is TGTGCCAGCAGTCCTCGGCAACAGGTAGAAAAACTGTTTTTT. This encodes CASSPRQQVEKLFF.

This clone was picked up a small number of times. This chain connects TRBV7-2 to TRBJ2-2; 7 positions match TRBD1. Germline lookup yields CDR1 SGHTA and CDR2 FQGNSA. V was pared by 5 bases and J by 2 bases, with 5 bases of the junction left unmatched. The CDR3 extends over 15 amino acids. The CDR3 sequence: CASSPLGGNTGELFF. The DNA for the CDR3 is TGTGCCAGCAGCCCCCTAGGGGGCAACACCGGGGAGCTGTTTTTT. Variable domain in full (rest from reference TRBV7-2 and TRBJ2-2): GAGVSQSPSNKVTEKGKDVELRCDPISGHTALYWYRQSLGQGLEFLIYFQGNSAPDKSGLPSDRFSAERTGGSVSTLTIQRTQQEDSAVYLCASSPLGGNTGELFFGEGSRLTVL.

This clone is a singleton in its sample. The chain recombines TRBV2 with TRBJ1-1; 12 bases are a match to TRBD1. V lost 5 bases, J lost 8 bases, and 12 bases stayed unmatched. The germline gives CDR1 SNHLY, CDR2 FYNNEI. The CDR3 loop spans 16 amino acids. DNA of the CDR3: TGTGCCAGCAGTAATTCCGGGACAGGGGGCAGGGGGGAAGCTTTCTTT. Translated: CASSNSGTGGRGEAFF. The whole variable domain, filled in from reference TRBV2 and TRBJ1-1, reads EPEVTQTPSHQVTQMGQEVILRCVPISNHLYFYWYRQILGQKVEFLVSFYNNEISEKSEIFDDQFSVERPDGSNFTLKIRSTKLEDSAMYFCASSNSGTGGRGEAFFGQGTRLTVV.

J is TRBJ2-2 and V is TRBV5-8; 8 nucleotides align to TRBD1. V dropped 4 bases and J dropped 3; count of bases not matched to a gene: 5. CDR1 SGHTS and CDR2 YDEGEE come from the germline V gene. This CDR3 is 15 amino acids long. CDR3 sequence: CASSLDRAYTGELFF. The CDR3 coding sequence is TGTGCCAGCAGCCTGGACAGGGCGTACACCGGGGAGCTGTTTTTT.

CDR3 protein: CASSLSWGRRPSDEQYF. CDR3 in DNA: TGTGCCAGCAGTTTATCGTGGGGCCGCCGGCCCTCGGACGAGCAGTACTTC. V and J are TRBV27 and TRBJ2-7; tentatively, D is TRBD1 (5 bases). The V end was cut by 0 bases, the J end by 5 bases, with 20 bases between. CDR1 and CDR2 (germline): MNHEY, SMNVEV (reference sequence). The CDR3 spans 17 residues.

About this clone itself: Sequence at one end of the junction differs from germline and may be a read error. V is TRBV5-4 and J is TRBJ2-2; TRBD2 matches 8 bases. The CDR3 is 17 amino acids. Germline CDR1 is SGHNT and CDR2 is YYREEE (reference sequence). CDR3 DNA: TGTCCCAGCACCGACACGGCCGGGGGGGGCTTCGCCGGGGAGCTGTTTTTT. Its protein is CPSTDTAGGGFAGELFF.

Only a few counts were recorded for this clone. The CDR3 spells CASSAQDGGRWGYEAFF. Written as DNA, the CDR3 is TGCGCCAGCAGCGCCCAGGACGGGGGCCGTTGGGGTTATGAAGCTTTCTTT. This sequence joins TRBV5-1 and TRBJ1-1, with TRBD1 as a possible D gene (6 bases). CDR1 SGHRS and CDR2 YFSETQ come from the germline V gene. Trimming stripped 4 bases from V and 7 bases from J, with 26 bases between. The CDR3 length is 17 residues.

The chain carries TRBV27 and TRBJ2-3; D is unresolved. Germline CDR1 reads MNHEY; CDR2 reads SMNVEV (reference sequence). Trimming took 3 bases from V and 0 from J, leaving 10 bases between them. This CDR3 is 15 amino acids long. CDR3 sequence reads: CASSLGSGSTDTQYF. Here the CDR3 DNA reads TGTGCCAGCAGTTTGGGGTCAGGAAGCACAGATACGCAGTATTTT.

J is TRBJ2-2 and V is TRBV11-2; D perhaps matches TRBD2 (7 bases). Germline V gene sequence: CDR1 SGHAT, CDR2 FQNNGV. The CDR3 contains 17 residues. V was pared by 5 bases and J by 4 bases, with 20 bases between. This chain's CDR3 is CASSPTVAGASTGELFF. In nucleotides, the CDR3 is TGTGCCAGCAGCCCCACAGTGGCGGGGGCCTCCACCGGGGAGCTGTTTTTT.

The chain joins TRBV7-3 to TRBJ1-2; 9 bases agree with TRBD1. CDR1 is SGHTA and CDR2 is FQGTGA in the germline V gene. This CDR3 has 13 amino acids. Trimming cost V 5 bases and J 8 bases; bases outside gene matches: 6. CDR3 loop: CASSQQGAKGYTF. The CDR3 DNA follows: TGTGCCAGCAGCCAACAGGGGGCTAAAGGCTACACCTTC.

The J gene is TRBJ1-1, the V gene TRBV2; 8 bases map to TRBD1. The germline V gene has CDR1 SNHLY and CDR2 FYNNEI. This CDR3 spans 14 amino acids. Trimming cost V 3 bases and J 3 bases; bases outside gene matches: 3. CDR3 nucleotide sequence: TGTGCCAGCAGTGAGTCAGGGGGCTACACTGAAGCTTTCTTT. Amino acid sequence: CASSESGGYTEAFF.

About this clone: Other DNA variants within this sample encode the same CDR3. The V and J genes are TRBV12-3 or TRBV12-4 and TRBJ2-5, with D hard to call. Trimming shortened V by 3 bases and J by 4 bases, and 3 bases separated the two germline ends. CDR3 length: 11 amino acids. The CDR3 loop reads CASSLAETQYF. CDR3 sequence (DNA): TGTGCCAGCAGTTTGGCAGAGACCCAGTACTTC.

For this clone: A read error may produce the germline difference seen at one junction end. Additional DNA sequences in this sample encode the identical CDR3. The chain is built from TRBV29-1 and TRBJ2-5, with D possibly matching TRBD2 (5 bases). Germline values: CDR1 SQVTM, CDR2 ANQGSEA. The CDR3 has 11 residues. CDR3 in amino acids: CSAGNQETQYF. CDR3 in DNA: TGCAGCGCGGGGAACCAGGAGACCCAGTACTTC.

The chain uses TRBV14 and TRBJ2-5; a possible D gene is TRBD2 (6 bases). Germline V CDR1 and CDR2: SGHDN, FVKESK. The CDR3 is 16 amino acids. V was shortened by 1 base and J by 3 bases, with 15 bases between the two germline ends. The chain's CDR3 is CASSQAGSGQKETQYF. The CDR3 DNA reads as TGTGCCAGCAGCCAAGCGGGTAGCGGACAAAAAGAGACCCAGTACTTC.

The chain employs TRBV10-2 and TRBJ1-5, with D uncertain. V lost 7 bases and J 6 bases, leaving 13 bases between the germline ends. CDR1 is WSHSY and CDR2 is SAAADI in the germline V gene. The CDR3 sequence is 13 residues long. The CDR3, as DNA: TGCGCCAGCACTTTAGGTGAAGGTCAGCCCCAGCATTTT. Translated: CASTLGEGQPQHF.

This sequence joins TRBV19 and TRBJ2-1; possibly TRBD2 for D (7 bases). The CDR3 extends over 15 amino acids. V lost 11 bases to trimming and J lost 5 bases, with 22 bases between them. CDR1 and CDR2 from the germline V gene are LNHDA and SQIVND (reference sequence). The CDR3, as DNA: TGTGCCTGCGCGGTTGTTGCGGGGGACAACAATGAGCAGTTCTTC. Amino acid sequence: CACAVVAGDNNEQFF.

The chain is built from TRBV18 and TRBJ1-5; no firm D call. Germline V gene lookup returns CDR1 KGHSH and CDR2 LQKENI. CDR3 length: 13 residues. Between the trimmed V and J ends, which lost 6 bases and 4 bases, there was a span of 10 bases. Here the CDR3 DNA reads TGTGCCAGCTCGGGGAGCGCTAATCAGCCCCAGCATTTT. This gives the protein CASSGSANQPQHF.

The rearrangement links TRBV6-2 or TRBV6-3 to TRBJ1-2; 7 bases match TRBD1. CDR1 and CDR2 from the germline V gene are MNHEY and SVGEGT. The ends lost 3 bases at V and 2 bases at J; junction bases unmatched: 3. The CDR3 covers 14 residues. The CDR3 region is CASSYRQGNYGYTF. For the CDR3, the DNA is TGTGCCAGCAGTTATCGACAGGGCAACTATGGCTACACCTTC.

This clone was recorded only once. The chain uses TRBV4-3 and TRBJ2-3; D unresolved. Germline loops: CDR1 LGHNA, CDR2 YSLEER. V lost 2 bases and J 0 bases, leaving 12 bases between the germline ends. The CDR3 consists of 16 residues. The DNA for the CDR3 is TGCGCCAGCAGCCAACACGTTCTGGGCAGCACAGATACGCAGTATTTT. As protein: CASSQHVLGSTDTQYF.

The V call is TRBV3-1 (or the pseudogene TRBV3-2), the J call TRBJ1-1; D ambiguous. Trimming took 2 bases from V and 0 from J, leaving 7 bases between them. CDR1 LGHDT and CDR2 YNNKEL come from the germline V gene (reference sequence). The CDR3 is 14 amino acids. The CDR3: CASSQTGVNTEAFF. The CDR3 DNA is TGTGCCAGCAGCCAAACGGGCGTGAACACTGAAGCTTTCTTT.

This chain connects TRBV15 to TRBJ1-2, with TRBD1 matching over 8 bases. The CDR3 is 17 residues long. With 2 bases clipped from V and 4 bases from J, the junction kept 12 bases outside the gene matches. Germline V lookup: CDR1 LNHNV, CDR2 YYDKDF (reference sequence). The CDR3 here is CATSRSATGALSYGYTF. The DNA of the CDR3 is TGTGCCACCAGCAGATCCGCGACAGGGGCTTTGAGCTATGGCTACACCTTC. Full variable domain (outside the CDR3, taken from reference TRBV15 and TRBJ1-2): DAMVIQNPRYQVTQFGKPVTLSCSQTLNHNVMYWYQQKSSQAPKLLFHYYDKDFNNEADTPDNFQSRRPNTSFCFLDIRSPGLGDTAMYLCATSRSATGALSYGYTFGSGTRLTVV.

The chain has TRBV2 and TRBJ1-4; 7 bases fit TRBD1. Germline CDR1 and CDR2: SNHLY and FYNNEI. The CDR3 contains 13 residues. V lost 5 bases to trimming and J lost 5 bases; unmatched junction nucleotides: 2. The CDR3 here is CASSQGVNEKLFF. CDR3 in DNA: TGTGCCAGCAGTCAGGGGGTGAATGAAAAACTGTTTTTT. The full variable domain, in which reference TRBV2 and TRBJ1-4 provide the parts outside the CDR3, is EPEVTQTPSHQVTQMGQEVILRCVPISNHLYFYWYRQILGQKVEFLVSFYNNEISEKSEIFDDQFSVERPDGSNFTLKIRSTKLEDSAMYFCASSQGVNEKLFFGSGTQLSVL.

This sequence joins TRBV7-8 and TRBJ1-3; TRBD1 matches 7 bases. V was clipped by 5 bases and J by 1 base; unmatched bases: 5. Germline-derived CDR1 and CDR2 are SGHVS and FQNEAQ. This CDR3 is 15 amino acids long. Here the CDR3 reads CASSLSRGSGNTIYF. As DNA, the CDR3 is TGTGCCAGCAGCCTTAGCAGGGGGTCTGGAAACACCATATATTTT.